This T cell receptor (beta chain) was sequenced for a study of blood T cell repertoires in COVID-19 (dated by TCRdb to between 2020 and 2021). About the full investigation: The collaborator samples originated in the United States, Italy and Spain and spanned the acute and convalescent phases of COVID-19. Sample metadata almost always included a de-identified subject ID, COVID-19 status, age in years and sex. The prospective study material was composed of cDNA or gDNA derived from T cells, B-cell-depleted T cells, or PBMCs. Where available, HLA class I and class II types were obtained from metadata supplied by the sample provider rather than from assay-based typing. A freely available public database, intended as a resource for researchers studying the immune response to SARS-CoV-2, is where the repertoires were released. The dataset comprised deeply sampled blood TCRbeta repertoires from subjects exposed to, actively infected with, or recovered from COVID-19. Samples came from the ongoing ImmuneRACE study (first 160 participants) plus 1,254 subjects from 6 global collaborators. What the study reported, not specific to this receptor: How much clinical and demographic metadata was included differed by source and by participant, and the metadata was provided uncurated.

V is reduced by 5 bases and J by 4 bases, leaving a spacing of 14 bases between them. CDR1 and CDR2 were assigned from the germline V gene as SGHTA and FQGNSA. The CDR3 spans 14 residues, from the cysteine through the phenylalanine. This entry keeps only the CDR3 DNA: 42 bases, framed from base 1. Samples from volunteer blood donors who had recovered from COVID-19 were contributed by a second Seattle source. Each collaborating institution followed its own protocols to collect whole blood in K2EDTA tubes. Collaborator samples were shipped for TCRbeta analysis as frozen whole blood, isolated PBMCs, or DNA extracted from either sample type. TCRbeta CDR3 regions were amplified from genomic DNA by means of the immunoSEQ Assay, a bias-controlled multiplex PCR. The authors' pipeline ran thus. The number of nucleated cells in each sample was estimated by amplification of reference gene primers within the assay. To quantify the absolute abundance of each unique TCRbeta CDR3 rearrangement, sequence reads were collapsed and filtered. For each sample, productive Simpson clonality was calculated as the square root of Simpson's diversity index across productive rearrangements. In its TCRdb copy, this immuneACCESS table keeps in-frame sequences only and misses some clones. Where compared with another copy, unresolved V genes explain less than half of these, and the others have no known cause. V and J calls plus clone size are reproduced from that table; the DNA served to infer D and trimming. For this sample the table gives a few hundred thousand clones, of which around 87% were detected only once. In total, the top ten clones hold approximately 7.8% of the sample.

In the case of this clone: This receptor's antigen is unknown. Within one base of it there is no much larger clone, and no base qualities were kept.

Sample: peripheral blood. The chain was built from TRBV7-2 and TRBJ1-1; the D segment cannot be called with confidence. The TCR was taken from a woman aged 50 to 60 who had recovered from COVID-19. The CDR3 here reads CASSPMSVATEAFF. The DNA sequence reads TGTGCCAGCAGCCCGATGTCTGTGGCCACTGAAGCTTTCTTT.